The 10 T cell receptor beta chains given below trace back to one sample, sequenced in a study of T cells after yellow fever vaccination. A single record per CDR3 protein comes from TCRdb applying MiXCR to the 5' RACE reads. The table has approximately 600,000 distinct CDR3 sequences, about 12% seen once. Sequencing used PBMCs, obtained on the day of the yellow fever booster vaccination. These receptors originate from a man between 25 and 39 years old who received the YFV17D yellow fever vaccine.

This clonotype occurred a few times. V gene TRBV12-3 or TRBV12-4 combines with J gene TRBJ1-2, with TRBD1 identical over 10 bases. This CDR3 has 15 residues. V shed 2 bases, J shed 3 bases, and the junction held 3 bases outside the gene matches. This chain's CDR3 is CASSLYGTGDYGYTF. The CDR3 DNA reads TGTGCCAGCAGTTTATACGGGACAGGGGACTATGGCTACACCTTC.

The sample holds a few counts of this clonotype. The chain couples TRBV23-1 to TRBJ2-7, with 8 nucleotides matching TRBD1. TRBV23-1 is classed as an ORF, of uncertain function. The junction had 25 bases not matched to a gene; V was cut back by 9 bases and J by 6 bases. This CDR3 comprises 18 residues. DNA for the CDR3: TGCGCCAGAGCCGGGACAGGTCCTAAAGGGGCATATTTGGGCGAGCAGTACTTC. Translation gives CARAGTGPKGAYLGEQYF.

CDR3 region: CSVEKGLAGYTDTQYF. The CDR3, as DNA: TGCAGCGTTGAAAAGGGCCTAGCGGGATACACAGATACGCAGTATTTT. The chain recombines TRBV29-1 with TRBJ2-3, with 9 positions matching TRBD2. V was pared by 2 bases and J by 2 bases, with 8 bases of the junction left unmatched. The length of the CDR3 is 16 residues. The germline gives CDR1 SQVTM, CDR2 ANQGSEA.

In this sample, this clonotype turned up a few times. J is TRBJ1-4 and V is TRBV6-1; D may be TRBD1 (5 bases). Per germline, CDR1 MNHNS and CDR2 SASEGT. The germline V and J ends were trimmed by 7 bases and 7 bases, with 16 bases remaining between them. The CDR3 is 14 residues long. The CDR3 nucleotides read TGTGCCAGCACCATCGGGCAGGGCGTTGAAAAACTGTTTTTT. Its translation: CASTIGQGVEKLFF.

Many counts were recorded for this clonotype. This rearrangement joins TRBV20-1 to TRBJ2-1, with D maybe TRBD2 (5 bases). V gave up 6 bases and J gave up 5 bases, with 17 bases separating them. Germline assignment: CDR1 DFQATT and CDR2 SNEGSKA (reference sequence). The CDR3 is 14 residues long. CDR3 loop: CSARGLSINNEQFF. The CDR3 DNA reads TGCAGTGCCCGCGGACTCTCCATCAACAATGAGCAGTTCTTC.

This chain uses TRBV29-1 with TRBJ2-7; D is possibly TRBD1 or TRBD2 (6 bases each). Germline V CDR1 and CDR2: SQVTM, ANQGSEA. This CDR3 is built from 14 residues. V was trimmed by 4 bases and J by 1 base, leaving 14 bases between them. The CDR3 is CSVGPGGSSYEQYF. CDR3 nucleotides: TGCAGCGTTGGACCCGGGGGCTCATCCTACGAGCAGTACTTC.

This clonotype was observed at least ten times. The rearrangement uses TRBV20-1 and TRBJ1-2; TRBD1 agrees at 7 bases. Germline CDR1 reads DFQATT; CDR2 reads SNEGSKA (reference sequence). The CDR3 consists of 13 residues. J lost 3 bases, V lost 5 bases, and 6 bases had no gene match. The CDR3 reads CSASTGTDYGYTF. CDR3 bases: TGCAGTGCTTCGACCGGGACAGACTATGGCTACACCTTC.

The chain employs TRBV2 and TRBJ2-7; D is unresolved. V gave up 7 bases and J gave up 2 bases, with 18 bases separating them. CDR1 is SNHLY, CDR2 FYNNEI, per germline. This CDR3 has 15 residues. CDR3 coding DNA: TGTGCCAGCATCGCCTTCCGGGTGGGTCCCTACGAGCAGTACTTC. Translating gives CASIAFRVGPYEQYF.

This clonotype was detected only a few times. The chain carries TRBV7-2 and TRBJ1-2, with unresolved D. The CDR3 consists of 13 residues. Germline assignment: CDR1 SGHTA and CDR2 FQGNSA. V was cut by 1 base and J by 6 bases, with 9 bases left in between. The DNA of the CDR3 is TGTGCCAGCAGCTTAGGTCGGACGGATGGCTACACCTTC. Protein product: CASSLGRTDGYTF.

This rearrangement joins TRBV18 to TRBJ2-3, with D unresolved. Trimming shortened V by 0 bases and J by 3 bases, and 7 bases separated the two germline ends. Germline V CDR1 and CDR2: KGHSH, LQKENI. The CDR3 extends over 14 amino acids. The chain's CDR3 is CASSPPMRTDTQYF. Here the CDR3 DNA reads TGTGCCAGCTCACCACCCATGAGGACAGATACGCAGTATTTT.